The subject of this entry is one T cell receptor (beta chain). The antigen is unknown. A CD45RO-CCR7+CD27+CD95- phenotype identified naive CD8+ T cells. Through 5' RACE with UMI labels, the TRB cDNA libraries were prepared. One entry per CDR3 protein, without DNA, is what TCRdb gives after re-calling the 5' RACE reads. The sample is made up of over 100,000 distinct CDR3 sequences, and the top ten hold 0.41% of it. This entry belongs to a study of CXCR3-negative and CXCR3-positive naive CD8 T cells. Germline V gives CDR1 LGHNA, CDR2 YNFKEQ. The CDR3 extends over 15 amino acids. Study-wide findings and caveats: Both naive subsets showed comparably high diversity, and memory CD8+ cells showed much lower diversity. TRB CDR3 hydrophobicity was greater in CXCR3-positive naive cells than in CXCR3-negative naive cells.

Sequencing was carried out using naive CXCR3+ CD8+ T cells from blood. The subset denotes: CD45RO-CCR7+CD27+CD95- naive CD8+ T cells expressing CXCR3 (TNR3+). The chain recombines TRBV4-2 with TRBJ2-3; with no DNA, the TCRdb D assignment of TRBD1 cannot be verified. This sequence was found in a human donor in good health. Some clones in this sample may be carry-over from other donors' samples. The CDR3 spells CASSQVQGGTDTQYF.